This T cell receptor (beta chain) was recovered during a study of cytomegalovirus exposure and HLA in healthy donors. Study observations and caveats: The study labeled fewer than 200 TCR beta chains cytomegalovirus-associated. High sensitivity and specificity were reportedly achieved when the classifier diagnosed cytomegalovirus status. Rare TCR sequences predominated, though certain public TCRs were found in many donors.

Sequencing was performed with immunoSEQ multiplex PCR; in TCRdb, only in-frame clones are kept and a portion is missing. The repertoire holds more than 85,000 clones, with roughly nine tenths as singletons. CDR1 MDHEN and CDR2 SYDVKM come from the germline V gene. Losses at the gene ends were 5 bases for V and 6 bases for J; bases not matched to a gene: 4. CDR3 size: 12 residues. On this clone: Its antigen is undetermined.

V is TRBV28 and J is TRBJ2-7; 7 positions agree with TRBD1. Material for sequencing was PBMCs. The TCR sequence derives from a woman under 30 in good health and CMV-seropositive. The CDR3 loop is CASSDRVLEQYF. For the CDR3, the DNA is TGTGCCAGCAGTGACAGGGTTCTCGAGCAGTACTTC.